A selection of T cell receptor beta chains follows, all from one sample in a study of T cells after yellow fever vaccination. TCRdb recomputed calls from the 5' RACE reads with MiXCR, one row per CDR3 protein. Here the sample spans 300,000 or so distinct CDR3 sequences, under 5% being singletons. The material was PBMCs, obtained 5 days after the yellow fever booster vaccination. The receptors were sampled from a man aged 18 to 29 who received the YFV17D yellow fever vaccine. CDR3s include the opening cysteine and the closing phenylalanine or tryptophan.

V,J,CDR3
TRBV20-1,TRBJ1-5,CSASSGLRANQPQHF
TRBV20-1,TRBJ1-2,CRGVGDSLNYGYTF
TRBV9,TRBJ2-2,CASSATSINTGELFF
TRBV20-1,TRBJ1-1,CSAAGTGAGRTEAFF
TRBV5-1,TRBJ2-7,CASSDRAYEQYF
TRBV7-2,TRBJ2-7,CASSFRIPGQIAYEQYF
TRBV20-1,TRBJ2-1,CSASGGRAYNEQFF
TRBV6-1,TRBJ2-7,CASTGSLASYEQYF
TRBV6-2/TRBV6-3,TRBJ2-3,CASSSTTGTSTDTQYF
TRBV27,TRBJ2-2,CASSRVDRNTGELFF